The TCR beta chain under discussion was sequenced for a study of vaccination and CD4 T cells after COVID-19. Study as a whole: Either the Pfizer-BioNTech BNT162b2 or Moderna mRNA-1273 vaccine was given as two doses.

As for this clonotype: The antigen is unknown.

The treatment here: roughly 11-day PBMC culture with coronavirus spike peptide pools or control peptides (ViraFEST assay). The assay that was used to sequence DNA from cultured CD4+ T cells was the Oncomine TCR Beta short-read assay. DNA came from CD4+ T cells after culture. Via MiXCR, TCRdb re-called the PCR reads, giving one row per CDR3 protein. The sample lists approximately 20,000 distinct CDR3 sequences, roughly 78% occurring once. This CDR3 comprises 14 residues. Germline CDR1 MNHNS, CDR2 SASEGT. The V end lost 6 bases, the J end lost 8 bases, and 14 bases lay between the germline ends. The TCR comes from a human donor who received a COVID-19 vaccine. This chain connects TRBV6-1 to TRBJ1-6; a possible D gene is TRBD1 (5 bases). The sample was CD4+ T cells from blood, cultured in vitro, taken after SARS-CoV-2 vaccination. The CDR3 nucleotides read TGTGCCAGCAGCCTAACGGGGGGGTATTCACCCCTCCACTTT. This codes for CASSLTGGYSPLHF.